One sample yielded the 21 T cell receptor beta chains listed below, sequenced in a study of T cell repertoires in cytomegalovirus infection. For these TCRs, the target antigens are not known. TCRdb re-analysed the reads in MiXCR, keeping a single row per CDR3 protein. The data show 900,000 to 950,000 distinct CDR3 sequences, approximately 33% seen once. The input for sequencing was cultured CD8+ T cells from PBMCs, taken from culture after CMV antigen stimulation. The receptor source for this set is a human donor in good health (CMV status not recorded). Some clones in this sample may be carry-over from other donors' samples.

The rearrangement uses TRBV5-6 and TRBJ2-1; 9 nucleotides match TRBD1. CDR1 SGHDT and CDR2 YYEEEE come from the germline V gene. The ends lost 3 bases at V and 7 bases at J; junction bases unmatched: 5. The CDR3 totals 14 residues. This CDR3 is CASSSPTGGNEQFF. DNA for the CDR3: TGTGCCAGCAGCTCGCCGACAGGGGGGAATGAGCAGTTCTTC.

The CDR3 loop reads CATDALGDNTEAFF. The CDR3 nucleotides are TGTGCCACCGACGCGCTGGGGGATAACACTGAAGCTTTCTTT. V usage is TRBV6-1 and J usage is TRBJ1-1; tentatively, D is TRBD1 (5 bases). The CDR3 has 14 residues. Germline CDR1 reads MNHNS; CDR2 reads SASEGT. The V end was cut by 10 bases, the J end by 2 bases, with 17 bases between.

The genes are TRBV2 and TRBJ1-2; possible D gene TRBD1, 5 bases. Trimming removed 10 bases at V and 6 bases at J, with 15 bases between. This CDR3 spans 12 amino acids. The germline V gene has CDR1 SNHLY and CDR2 FYNNEI. The CDR3 DNA reads as TGTGCCACCCCGAGGAGAGGGGATGGCTACACCTTC. Translation: CATPRRGDGYTF.

The J gene is TRBJ2-6, the V gene TRBV7-9; 7 bases are shared with TRBD2. The J segment lost 2 bases and the V segment lost 4 bases, leaving 5 bases of the junction unmatched. The germline gives CDR1 SEHNR, CDR2 FQNEAQ (reference sequence). The CDR3 has 16 amino acids. For the CDR3, the DNA is TGTGCCAGCAGCTCCCCCGGGGGGACTGGGGCCAACGTCCTGACTTTC. Amino acid sequence: CASSSPGGTGANVLTF.

The chain couples TRBV19 to TRBJ1-3; D ambiguous. Germline V gene lookup returns CDR1 LNHDA and CDR2 SQIVND (reference sequence). V was cut by 7 bases and J by 2 bases, with 3 bases left in between. This CDR3 is built from 11 residues. The DNA of the CDR3 is TGTGCCAGTATTGCTGGAAACACCATATATTTT. As protein: CASIAGNTIYF.

In this sample, this clonotype turned up many times. This chain connects TRBV7-7 to TRBJ2-3; 8 nucleotides line up with TRBD1. Unmatched junction bases numbered 5, after V lost 9 bases and J lost 0 bases. The CDR3 extends over 14 amino acids. Germline V gene sequence: CDR1 SSHAT, CDR2 FNYEAQ (reference sequence). CDR3 protein: CASSQGASTDTQYF. CDR3 nucleotides: TGTGCCAGTTCCCAGGGGGCGAGCACAGATACGCAGTATTTT.

The chain joins TRBV15 to TRBJ1-1, with D perhaps matching TRBD1 (6 bases). Germline V lookup: CDR1 LNHNV, CDR2 YYDKDF (reference sequence). This CDR3 has 15 amino acids. V lost 7 bases and J 1 base, leaving 16 bases between the germline ends. For the CDR3, the DNA is TGTGCCACCAACAACCCGGGACACCCGAACACTGAAGCTTTCTTT. This translates into CATNNPGHPNTEAFF. The full variable domain, with the rest looked up from reference TRBV15 and TRBJ1-1, is DAMVIQNPRYQVTQFGKPVTLSCSQTLNHNVMYWYQQKSSQAPKLLFHYYDKDFNNEADTPDNFQSRRPNTSFCFLDIRSPGLGDTAMYLCATNNPGHPNTEAFFGQGTRLTVV.

This clonotype was found many times. The V call is TRBV6-1, the J call TRBJ2-1; 7 nucleotides align to TRBD1. There are 15 residues in the CDR3. Trimming cost V 6 bases and J 6 bases; bases outside gene matches: 11. From germline, CDR1 is MNHNS and CDR2 SASEGT. CDR3 residues: CASRPSRGGSNEQFF. The CDR3 coding sequence is TGTGCCAGCAGGCCTTCGAGAGGGGGCTCCAATGAGCAGTTCTTC.

In its sample, this clonotype was seen many times. The chain employs TRBV7-2 and TRBJ2-2; weak D call: TRBD2 (5 bases). V was clipped by 6 bases and J by 5 bases, with 7 bases between them. This CDR3 is built from 12 residues. CDR1 is SGHTA, CDR2 FQGNSA, per germline. DNA for the CDR3: TGTGCCAGCAGGCCGGGAACCGGGGAGCTGTTTTTT. It encodes CASRPGTGELFF.

This chain uses TRBV20-1 with TRBJ1-1; 10 nucleotides line up with TRBD1. This CDR3 region has 14 residues. CDR1 and CDR2 (germline): DFQATT, SNEGSKA (reference sequence). Trimming took 8 bases from V and 7 from J; bases not matched to a gene: 13. The chain's CDR3 is CSTYDETGGSEAFF. The CDR3 DNA follows: TGCAGTACCTATGATGAGACAGGGGGCAGTGAAGCTTTCTTT.

The genes are TRBV27 and TRBJ1-5; D ambiguous. V lost 2 bases and J lost 6, with 8 bases in between. The length of the CDR3 is 13 residues. The germline V gene has CDR1 MNHEY and CDR2 SMNVEV (reference sequence). This CDR3 is CASSLSWSQPQHF. The CDR3 DNA is TGTGCCAGCAGTTTAAGTTGGAGTCAGCCCCAGCATTTT.

This rearrangement joins TRBV2 to TRBJ1-5; D remains ambiguous. The germline V gene encodes CDR1 SNHLY and CDR2 FYNNEI. The CDR3 extends over 17 amino acids. Trimming took 4 bases from V and 3 from J, leaving 19 bases between them. This chain's CDR3 is CASSVAMKGSANQPQHF. DNA for the CDR3: TGTGCCAGCAGTGTTGCCATGAAGGGCTCCGCCAATCAGCCCCAGCATTTT.

Remarks on this clonotype: Mismatch with germline at one junction end may stem from a read error. The rearrangement uses TRBV7-3 and TRBJ1-1, with 8 bases fitting TRBD1. CDR3 length equals 13 residues. Germline lookup yields CDR1 SGHTA and CDR2 FQGTGA. The CDR3 spells CANSLTGGTEAFF. The CDR3, as DNA: TGTGCCAACAGCTTAACAGGGGGCACTGAAGCTTTCTTT.

This clonotype was counted at least ten times. This chain connects TRBV7-6 to TRBJ2-1, with TRBD1 matching over 8 bases. The CDR3 is 15 residues long. Germline-derived CDR1 and CDR2 are SGHVS and FNYEAQ. V lost 4 bases and J lost 7; bases outside the gene matches: 9. The CDR3 loop is CASSSRQGTYNEQFF. DNA for the CDR3: TGTGCCAGCAGCTCAAGACAGGGGACGTATAATGAGCAGTTCTTC.

The chain links TRBV19 to TRBJ1-5; 8 bases match TRBD1. This CDR3 is 14 amino acids long. The ends lost 6 bases at V and 7 bases at J; junction bases unmatched: 8. CDR1 and CDR2 from the germline V gene are LNHDA and SQIVND (reference sequence). The CDR3 region is CASSILQGDQPQHF. In DNA form, the CDR3 reads TGTGCCAGTAGCATATTACAGGGGGACCAGCCCCAGCATTTT. The whole variable domain, remainder taken from reference TRBV19 and TRBJ1-5, is DGGITQSPKYLFRKEGQNVTLSCEQNLNHDAMYWYRQDPGQGLRLIYYSQIVNDFQKGDIAEGYSVSREKKESFPLTVTSAQKNPTAFYLCASSILQGDQPQHFGDGTRLSIL.

This clonotype was detected a few times. This rearrangement joins TRBV27 to TRBJ2-3; no clear D gene. CDR3 length: 13 residues. V was clipped by 10 bases and J by 0 bases, with 11 bases between them. CDR1 is MNHEY, CDR2 SMNVEV, per germline (reference sequence). CDR3 DNA sequence: TGTGCCACCCGGATAACTAGCACAGATACGCAGTATTTT. Amino acids: CATRITSTDTQYF.

The chain employs TRBV12-3 or TRBV12-4 and TRBJ2-1; 7 nucleotides match TRBD1. The CDR3 contains 15 residues. Germline trimming cut 7 bases from V and 0 bases from J; bases unmatched to any gene: 6. CDR3 loop: CASNHRGGSYNEQFF. For the CDR3, the DNA is TGTGCCAGCAATCACAGGGGCGGCTCCTACAATGAGCAGTTCTTC.

This clonotype was detected only a few times. The chain uses TRBV27 and TRBJ2-1; D gene uncertain. CDR3 length: 17 residues. V lost 3 bases, J lost 1 base, and 16 bases lay in between. Per the germline V gene, CDR1 is MNHEY and CDR2 is SMNVEV (reference sequence). The CDR3 here is CASSLSRQPQSYNEQFF. CDR3 DNA: TGTGCCAGCAGTTTGTCCCGTCAACCGCAGTCCTACAATGAGCAGTTCTTC.

V and J are TRBV20-1 and TRBJ1-2; 10 nucleotides line up with TRBD1. This CDR3 contains 14 residues. The V gene end was trimmed by 5 bases and the J gene end by 7 bases; junction bases not matched to a gene: 10. The germline CDR1 and CDR2 sequences are DFQATT and SNEGSKA (reference sequence). The CDR3 protein is CSAHGRDRGSGYTF. CDR3 bases: TGCAGTGCTCATGGCCGGGACAGGGGAAGTGGCTACACCTTC.

The V call is TRBV7-6, the J call TRBJ2-1; the match to TRBD2 covers 11 bases. CDR3 length equals 14 residues. Losses at the gene ends were 1 base for V and 12 bases for J; bases not matched to a gene: 5. CDR1 is SGHVS, CDR2 FNYEAQ, per germline. CDR3: CASSLDGLAGGQFF. The CDR3 nucleotides read TGTGCCAGCAGCTTAGACGGGCTAGCGGGGGGGCAGTTCTTC.

The chain combines TRBV2 with TRBJ2-1, with D unresolved. V was pared by 5 bases and J by 9 bases, with 5 bases between. This CDR3 comprises 10 residues. From germline, CDR1 is SNHLY and CDR2 FYNNEI. In DNA, the CDR3 is TGTGCCAGCAGTACGGCTGAGCAGTTCTTC. This encodes CASSTAEQFF.